This TCR beta chain was obtained from a study of blood T cell repertoires in COVID-19. At the level of the study: There were acute and convalescent COVID-19 samples, and they came from the United States, Italy and Spain. T cells, B-cell-depleted T cells, or PBMCs supplied cDNA or gDNA.

Assay used: immunoSEQ multiplex PCR; TCRdb lists only in-frame clones, some missing. Of 180,000 or so clones listed, roughly 89% are singletons. The germline CDR1 and CDR2 sequences are MGHRA and YSYEKL. The CDR3 spans 15 residues. Trimming shortened V by 1 base and J by 3 bases, and 12 bases separated the two germline ends. Those enrolled, adults aged 18 to 89 years, came from around 24 US areas. Allocation to cohorts depended on clinical history reported by the participants. In this sample, this clone turned up once. The TCR was taken from a woman in her 40s with acute COVID-19. The chain employs TRBV4-1 and TRBJ1-1; TRBD1 is a possible D gene (5 bases). Sequencing used PBMCs or T cells enriched from blood (not recorded which). CDR3 loop: CASSQVRGRDTEAFF. The CDR3 DNA reads as TGCGCCAGCAGCCAAGTCCGGGGGAGGGACACTGAAGCTTTCTTT.